The clone carrying this T cell receptor beta chain was counted a few times. Its antigen is as yet unknown. Germline V gene sequence: CDR1 LGHNA, CDR2 YNFKEQ. Trimming took 0 bases from V and 5 from J; bases not matched to a gene: 8. This CDR3 is built from 17 residues. Unique molecular identifiers had been added to the TCR beta cDNA libraries. TCRdb recomputed calls from the PCR reads with MiXCR, one row per CDR3 protein. The data show about 820,000 distinct CDR3 sequences, roughly 50% seen once. The data are from a study of post-analysis software for immune sequencing data. Study as a whole: Recorded disease courses covered relapsing-remitting, secondary progressive and progressive-relapsing multiple sclerosis. Some patients had no subtype annotation.

Study-wide findings and caveats: Controls significantly exceeded multiple sclerosis patients in normalized Chao1 diversity. Under the F measure, samples that were prepared in one batch clustered strongly together. Comparison of patients with controls showed five TRBV segments more frequent in patients, TRBV5-6, TRBV5-1 and TRBV20-1 among them.

The source of this sequence is a girl aged 5-17 years with multiple sclerosis. V gene TRBV4-2 combines with J gene TRBJ2-7, with 12 bases that match TRBD2. Sequencing used blood. The CDR3 protein is CASSQESETSGGHEQYF. Here the CDR3 DNA reads TGTGCCAGCAGCCAAGAGTCGGAGACTAGCGGGGGCCACGAGCAGTACTTC.